A single sample gave rise to the 18 T cell receptor beta chains below, sequenced in a study of blood T cell repertoires in COVID-19. Assay used: immunoSEQ multiplex PCR; TCRdb lists only in-frame clones, some missing. The sample records 240,000 or so clones, around nine tenths being singletons. The sequencing input was peripheral blood. The receptors derive from a middle-aged woman who had recovered from COVID-19.

V gene TRBV9 combines with J gene TRBJ2-1, with D unclear. The V gene's germline CDR1 is SGDLS and CDR2 YYNGEE. Trimming shortened V by 1 base and J by 4 bases, and 12 bases separated the two germline ends. The CDR3 is 15 amino acids. The CDR3 DNA sequence: TGTGCCAGCAGCGTACAAAGCAAGATGTACAATGAGCAGTTCTTC. Translating it yields CASSVQSKMYNEQFF. The entire variable domain, with the rest obtained from reference TRBV9 and TRBJ2-1, is as follows: DSGVTQTPKHLITATGQRVTLRCSPRSGDLSVYWYQQSLDQGLQFLIQYYNGEERAKGNILERFSAQQFPDLHSELNLSSLELGDSALYFCASSVQSKMYNEQFFGPGTRLTVL.

The V and J genes are TRBV5-1 and TRBJ1-1; maybe TRBD1 (5 bases). Trimming removed 2 bases at V and 4 bases at J, with 15 bases between. The CDR3 length is 15 residues. Germline values: CDR1 SGHRS, CDR2 YFSETQ. CDR3 residues: CASSLGPGVSTEAFF. The DNA of the CDR3 is TGCGCCAGCAGCTTAGGGCCGGGGGTGAGCACTGAAGCTTTCTTT.

The rearrangement links TRBV10-3 to TRBJ2-1, with 15 bases aligning to TRBD2. Per germline, CDR1 ENHRY and CDR2 SYGVKD. This CDR3 spans 14 amino acids. The J segment lost 8 bases and the V segment lost 7 bases, leaving 3 bases of the junction unmatched. The CDR3 DNA is TGTGCCATCACCGGACTAGCGGGAGGGGATGAGCAGTTCTTC. Amino acid sequence: CAITGLAGGDEQFF.

This sequence joins TRBV30 and TRBJ2-2; weak D call: TRBD1 (6 bases). Germline V gives CDR1 GTSNPN, CDR2 SVGIG (reference sequence). Trimming left V 5 bases short and J 1 base short, with 11 bases between. CDR3 length: 14 amino acids. The CDR3 here is CAWGGRVNTGELFF. CDR3 DNA sequence: TGTGCCTGGGGGGGCAGGGTGAACACCGGGGAGCTGTTTTTT.

The chain links TRBV18 to TRBJ1-4, with a weak D call TRBD1 (6 bases). The germline V and J ends were trimmed by 0 bases and 7 bases, with 9 bases remaining between them. Germline V gene sequence: CDR1 KGHSH, CDR2 LQKENI. This CDR3 has 14 residues. The CDR3 DNA reads as TGTGCCAGCTCACCACCGGGGGCTGCTGAAAAACTGTTTTTT. Protein: CASSPPGAAEKLFF.

The V gene is TRBV6-4, the J gene TRBJ2-1; a possible D gene is TRBD1 (5 bases). V shed 2 bases and J shed 4 bases, with 9 bases lying between them. Looked up from germline, CDR1 is MRHNA and CDR2 is SNTAGT. The CDR3 spans 14 residues. The CDR3 nucleotides are TGTGCCAGCAGTGACAGGGGTGGGTACAATGAGCAGTTCTTC. It codes for CASSDRGGYNEQFF.

This clone was recorded once. This chain links TRBV7-8 with TRBJ1-2, with no clear D. V lost 2 bases and J 2 bases, leaving 12 bases between the germline ends. Germline V gene lookup returns CDR1 SGHVS and CDR2 FQNEAQ. This CDR3 contains 15 residues. The CDR3 DNA follows: TGTGCCAGCAGCTTAAATCCGGGTTACAACTATGGCTACACCTTC. Translation: CASSLNPGYNYGYTF.

CDR3 DNA sequence: TGCGCCAGCAGCCAAGAGGGGACTAGCGGGAGGGGGGAGACCCAGTACTTC. This translates into CASSQEGTSGRGETQYF. The chain recombines TRBV4-1 with TRBJ2-5, with TRBD2 matching 16 bases. V was clipped by 0 bases and J by 5 bases; unmatched bases: 3. Germline loops: CDR1 MGHRA, CDR2 YSYEKL. The CDR3 contains 17 residues.

The chain has TRBV16 and TRBJ1-1; 7 bases map to TRBD1. Germline assignment: CDR1 KGHSY and CDR2 FQNENV. This CDR3 region has 16 residues. Trimming removed 1 base from V and 4 bases from J; junction bases left unmatched: 9. CDR3 DNA: TGTGCCAGCAGCCAATTACAGGGGCCGACGACCACTGAAGCTTTCTTT. It translates to CASSQLQGPTTTEAFF. The entire variable domain, with the rest obtained from reference TRBV16 and TRBJ1-1, is as follows: GEEVAQTPKHLVRGEGQKAKLYCAPIKGHSYVFWYQQVLKNEFKFLISFQNENVFDETGMPKERFSAKCLPNSPCSLEIQATKLEDSAVYFCASSQLQGPTTTEAFFGQGTRLTVV.

This rearrangement joins TRBV3-1 (or the pseudogene TRBV3-2) to TRBJ2-5, with 9 bases that match TRBD2. Germline values: CDR1 LGHDT, CDR2 YNNKEL (reference sequence). V lost 5 bases and J lost 4; bases outside the gene matches: 11. The CDR3 contains 16 residues. CDR3 DNA sequence: TGTGCCAGCAGCGAAAGGTGGGTAGCGGGAGCAGAGACCCAGTACTTC. This sequence encodes CASSERWVAGAETQYF.

The chain employs TRBV4-2 and TRBJ2-7, with D unclear. CDR3 length equals 15 residues. The V gene's germline CDR1 is LGHNA and CDR2 YNFKEQ. Deletions cut 1 base from V and 2 bases from J, with 12 bases between. CDR3 amino acids: CASSQGGTPAYEQYF. The CDR3 DNA sequence: TGTGCCAGCAGCCAAGGCGGCACACCCGCCTACGAGCAGTACTTC.

The chain has TRBV19 and TRBJ2-6; 10 bases fit TRBD1. The germline gives CDR1 LNHDA, CDR2 SQIVND (reference sequence). The CDR3 contains 18 residues. V was clipped by 5 bases and J by 0 bases; unmatched bases: 7. CDR3 loop: CASSLRTGGTSGANVLTF. In nucleotides, the CDR3 is TGTGCCAGTAGTCTCCGGACAGGGGGGACCTCTGGGGCCAACGTCCTGACTTTC.

The V gene is TRBV5-1, the J gene TRBJ1-4, with a weak D call TRBD1 (6 bases). V was pared by 0 bases and J by 8 bases, with 14 bases between. Germline assignment: CDR1 SGHRS and CDR2 YFSETQ. This CDR3 contains 15 residues. The CDR3 DNA reads TGCGCCAGCAGCTTGGGGGGGCCTCGAAGGGAAAAACTGTTTTTT. Protein sequence: CASSLGGPRREKLFF.

V is TRBV28 and J is TRBJ1-2; D is unclear. Germline lookup yields CDR1 MDHEN and CDR2 SYDVKM. With 7 bases removed from V and 4 bases from J, the gap between germline ends came to 16 bases. The CDR3 length is 14 residues. The CDR3 sequence is CASTRGGESYGYTF. CDR3 DNA: TGTGCCAGCACCCGCGGTGGGGAGAGCTATGGCTACACCTTC.

This rearrangement joins TRBV15 to TRBJ2-5; 7 nucleotides agree with TRBD2. CDR1 LNHNV and CDR2 YYDKDF come from the germline V gene (reference sequence). The CDR3 is made up of 14 amino acids. V shed 1 base, J shed 13 bases, and the junction held 12 bases outside the gene matches. The CDR3 DNA reads TGTGCCACCAGCAGAGTTGGGGGGGTGGCGTTAGTGTACTTC. Translated, it gives CATSRVGGVALVYF.

The chain carries TRBV5-1 and TRBJ2-1; 14 bases line up with TRBD2. V dropped 4 bases and J dropped 9; count of bases not matched to a gene: 9. CDR1 and CDR2 from the germline V gene are SGHRS and YFSETQ. The CDR3 sequence is 16 residues long. The CDR3 loop is CASSKGTSGSWGEQFF. Here the CDR3 DNA reads TGCGCCAGCAGCAAGGGGACTAGCGGGAGTTGGGGTGAGCAGTTCTTC.

CDR3 residues: CSVLDTYEQYF. CDR3 bases: TGCAGCGTTTTGGACACCTACGAGCAGTACTTC. V is TRBV29-1 and J is TRBJ2-7; D may be TRBD1 (5 bases). The CDR3 runs 11 residues. Germline values: CDR1 SQVTM, CDR2 ANQGSEA. V was shortened by 5 bases and J by 2 bases, with 7 bases between the two germline ends.

The rearrangement uses TRBV27 and TRBJ2-5; the D gene is possibly TRBD1 (6 bases). This CDR3 spans 14 amino acids. Germline V CDR1 and CDR2: MNHEY, SMNVEV (reference sequence). The V end lost 5 bases, the J end lost 5 bases, and 15 bases lay between the germline ends. Written as DNA, the CDR3 is TGTGCCAGCAGTCCCGATTGGGGGCGGGAGACCCAGTACTTC. Translation: CASSPDWGRETQYF.